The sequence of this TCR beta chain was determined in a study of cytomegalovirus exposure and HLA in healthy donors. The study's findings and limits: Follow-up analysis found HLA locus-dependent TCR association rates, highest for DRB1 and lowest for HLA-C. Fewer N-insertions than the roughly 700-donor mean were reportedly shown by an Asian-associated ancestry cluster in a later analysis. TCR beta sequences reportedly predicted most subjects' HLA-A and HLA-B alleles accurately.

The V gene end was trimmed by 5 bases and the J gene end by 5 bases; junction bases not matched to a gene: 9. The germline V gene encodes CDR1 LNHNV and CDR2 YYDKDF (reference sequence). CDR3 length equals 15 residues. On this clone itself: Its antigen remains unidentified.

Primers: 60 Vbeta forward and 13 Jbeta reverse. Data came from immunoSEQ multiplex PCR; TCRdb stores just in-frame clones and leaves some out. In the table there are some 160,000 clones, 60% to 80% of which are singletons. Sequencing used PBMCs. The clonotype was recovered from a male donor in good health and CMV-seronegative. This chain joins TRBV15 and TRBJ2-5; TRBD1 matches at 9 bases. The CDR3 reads CATSGTQGARETQYF. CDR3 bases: TGTGCCACCAGCGGAACACAGGGGGCAAGGGAGACCCAGTACTTC. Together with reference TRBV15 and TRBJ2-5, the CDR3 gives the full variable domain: DAMVIQNPRYQVTQFGKPVTLSCSQTLNHNVMYWYQQKSSQAPKLLFHYYDKDFNNEADTPDNFQSRRPNTSFCFLDIRSPGLGDTAMYLCATSGTQGARETQYFGPGTRLLVL.